This T cell receptor beta chain was documented in a study of shared clonotypes between healthy human individuals (dated by TCRdb to the early 2020s). About the full investigation: The cohort comprised a couple of women and a few men aged 18 to 49 years. Leukapheresis yielded between about 0.85 and 10 billion PBMCs per donor. For each donor, three plates each were used for CD4 naive and CD4 memory, two plates were used for CD8 naive, and one plate was used for CD8 memory. To estimate repertoire size and how much clonotype sharing occurs between individuals, the study deeply sequenced the blood TCR repertoires of roughly 5 healthy adults. To increase sequencing depth and limit assay-specific biases, TCR repertoire library preparation and sequencing were carried out by different laboratories using diverse techniques. Results the study describes overall, beyond this receptor: Based on pairwise subsampling, the degree of clonotype sharing among donors was expected to be affected by sequencing depth. Rarefaction of sorted-subset datasets indicated incomplete sequencing despite the large sequencing depth. The small number of donors limited the genetic and exposure-history diversity represented. Estimated clonotype richness was generally larger for naive than for memory subsets. Compared with non-shared clonotypes, the clonotypes found in all four sorted-subset donors had higher generation probabilities. Roughly 5% of naive CD4, around 3.6% of naive CD8, 2.3% of memory CD4, and approximately 0.39% of memory CD8 clonotypes were shared across a handful of donors. Sampling was restricted to blood, and TCR repertoires in tissue are likely to differ from TCR repertoires in blood.

Comments on this clone: Its antigen specificity is not known. No base quality values were provided; no much bigger clone lies one nucleotide off.

CD8 naive samples were obtained by positive selection for CCR7 among CD45RO-negative cells, yielding a CD45RA+CCR7+ population from which TemRA cells were excluded. The donors were healthy, HIV-negative adults with no recently reported acute infections or vaccinations. Every donor was a Caucasian adult living in Nashville, Tennessee, USA. Blood was collected by leukapheresis, and PBMCs were isolated by Ficoll-Histopaque density gradient centrifugation and then cryopreserved in liquid nitrogen vapor phase. Analytical flow cytometry was used to check the purity and quantity of every magnetically sorted T cell population. Genomic DNA was isolated from each sorted fraction and quantified by UV absorbance on a Nanodrop 2000c. Using the deep immunoSEQ assay, multiplex PCR amplified TCR CDR3 regions from genomic DNA. Extracted genomic DNA from each cell subset was spread evenly across all wells of several immunoSEQ 96-well plates, with each plate serving as a replicate. For sorted subsets, each replicate PCR was loaded with roughly 190 ng genomic DNA, equivalent to roughly 30,000 T cell genomes. Purified libraries were quantified with a Qubit 3.0 fluorometer, sized on a Bioanalyzer 2100, and re-quantified with the KAPA Library Quantification kit. Every immunoSEQ 96-well plate was sequenced on a separate single-read 150-cycle Illumina NextSeq 550 flow cell. The paper's processing steps were these. The immunoSEQ output contained only junctional sequences without quality scores, so filtering could not match that applied to full-length reads. Sequences were annotated with PyIR, a Python wrapper for IgBLAST v1.9, and V/J genes and CDR3 were assigned using IMGT germline references. Any read was removed if the V/J assignment was weak (E-value above 1e-6), the CDR3 was missing, or the read contained stop codons, out-of-frame junctions, or ambiguous translated residues. V3J clonotypes were defined as sequences sharing an identical inferred V gene, J gene, and CDR3 amino acid sequence. Percentage overlap between repertoires was computed as shared unique clonotypes divided by the size of the smaller repertoire. Repertoire richness was assessed with RTK rarefaction, the Chao1 estimator, and Recon v2.1 estimates of unobserved clonotypes. For all TCRbeta clonotypes obtained by the gDNA method from a few donors, generation probabilities were computed with OLGA. This is the immuneACCESS table as TCRdb keeps it, with only in-frame sequences that have V and J called. A part of the clones is gone; compared with another copy, unresolved V genes explain less than half, and the rest is unexplained. For V, J and clone size, that table is used; D and trimming come from the DNA. The sample table lists about 700,000 clones, just over 90% of them with a count of one. 24% of the sample comes from the top ten.

The CDR3 spans 14 residues, from the cysteine through the phenylalanine. The CDR3 DNA has 42 bases and is translated from base 1. V and J lose 8 bases and 2 bases, and a span of 16 bases separates them. Looking up the germline V gene yields CDR1 MDHEN and CDR2 SYDVKM. The sample consisted of naive CD8+ T cells sorted from blood. The cell subset or site label here, explained by the study, means: CD45RA+CCR7+. Here the chain combines TRBV28 and TRBJ2-7, with no reliable assignment of the D segment. The receptor was isolated from a young man in good health. The DNA sequence is as follows: TGTGCCAGCGCACTCGTGGGCAGAGCCTACGAGCAGTACTTC. Translated, this gives CASALVGRAYEQYF. The CDR3, completed at both ends by the reference TRBV28 and TRBJ2-7 genes, gives the full variable domain DVKVTQSSRYLVKRTGEKVFLECVQDMDHENMFWYRQDPGLGLRLIYFSYDVKMKEKGDIPEGYSVSREKKERFSLILESASTNQTSMYLCASALVGRAYEQYFGPGTRLTVT.